A single sample is the source of the 2 T cell receptor beta chains below, sequenced in a study of blood T cell repertoires in COVID-19. Using immunoSEQ multiplex PCR, the repertoire was profiled, and TCRdb retains in-frame clones only, with some absent. The table records some 220,000 clones, 84% of them present only once. The sample consisted of peripheral blood. The origin of the receptors is a woman between 55 and 75 years old who had recovered from COVID-19.

The genes are TRBV6-5 and TRBJ2-1, with a tentative D call TRBD2 (6 bases). The germline V gene has CDR1 MNHEY and CDR2 SVGAGI. The CDR3 consists of 16 residues. The V end was cut by 4 bases, the J end by 0 bases, with 13 bases between. CDR3 in DNA: TGTGCCAGCAGTTCGCGGGGTGGGGGCTCCTACAATGAGCAGTTCTTC. Translating it yields CASSSRGGGSYNEQFF.

The chain uses TRBV12-2 and TRBJ2-7; the table's D call, TRBD1, has no DNA check behind it. TRBV12-2 counts as a pseudogene. The CDR3 loop spans 18 amino acids. In DNA form, the CDR3 reads TGTGCAAGTCGCCTAAACAGCCCAAACCGCCCTCTCTGCCACGAGCAGTACTTC. Translation: CASRLNSPNRPLCHEQYF.